This T cell receptor beta chain was found in a study of lymphopenia after photon versus proton radiotherapy. Clones were sequenced by immunoSEQ multiplex PCR, and TCRdb holds only the in-frame ones, with some missing. The sample has some 170,000 clones; about 88% are singletons. Overall study findings and caveats: Proton therapy kept repertoires fairly stable, unlike photons, which gained effector/memory cells. A bigger post-nadir fall in TCR diversity correlated inversely with survival time in deceased patients.

Comments on this clone: What it binds is not known.

This CDR3 contains 15 residues. After removal of 3 bases from V and 3 bases from J, the junction contained 5 bases not matched to a gene. This clonotype was obtained from a man in his fifties or sixties with gastric cancer. The specimen was peripheral blood, collected from a patient treated with photon-based radiotherapy. V gene TRBV23-1 combines with J gene TRBJ1-5, with TRBD1 identical over 7 bases. Being an ORF, TRBV23-1 has a function that is uncertain. In nucleotides, the CDR3 is TGCGCCAGCAGTCACGAGGGACAGAACAATCAGCCCCAGCATTTT. This gives the protein CASSHEGQNNQPQHF.